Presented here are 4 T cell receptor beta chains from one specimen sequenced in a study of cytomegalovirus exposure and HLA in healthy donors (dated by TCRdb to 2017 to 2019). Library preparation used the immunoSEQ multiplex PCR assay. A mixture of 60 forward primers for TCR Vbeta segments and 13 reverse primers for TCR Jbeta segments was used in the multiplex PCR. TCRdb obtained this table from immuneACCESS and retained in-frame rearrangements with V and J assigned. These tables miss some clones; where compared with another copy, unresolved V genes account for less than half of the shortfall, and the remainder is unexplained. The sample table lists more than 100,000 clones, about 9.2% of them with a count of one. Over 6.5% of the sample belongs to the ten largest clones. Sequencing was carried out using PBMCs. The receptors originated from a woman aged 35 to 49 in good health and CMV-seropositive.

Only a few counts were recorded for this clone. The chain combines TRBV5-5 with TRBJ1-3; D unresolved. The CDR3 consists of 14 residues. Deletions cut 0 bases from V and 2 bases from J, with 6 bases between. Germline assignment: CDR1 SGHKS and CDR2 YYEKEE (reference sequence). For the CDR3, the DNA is TGTGCCAGCAGCTTGGGGCGGGCTGGAAACACCATATATTTT. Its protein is CASSLGRAGNTIYF.

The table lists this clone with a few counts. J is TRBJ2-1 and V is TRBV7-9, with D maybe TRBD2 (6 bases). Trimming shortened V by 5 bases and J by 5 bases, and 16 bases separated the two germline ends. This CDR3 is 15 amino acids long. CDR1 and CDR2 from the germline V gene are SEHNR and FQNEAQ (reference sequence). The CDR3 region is CASSLGRRGNNEQFF. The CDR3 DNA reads TGTGCCAGCAGCCTGGGACGGAGGGGCAACAATGAGCAGTTCTTC.

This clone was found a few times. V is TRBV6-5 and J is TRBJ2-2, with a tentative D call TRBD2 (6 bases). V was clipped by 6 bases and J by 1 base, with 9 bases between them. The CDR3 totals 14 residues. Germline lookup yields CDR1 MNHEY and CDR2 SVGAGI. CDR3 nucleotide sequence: TGTGCCAGCAGGTCGGGACTGAACACCGGGGAGCTGTTTTTT. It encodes CASRSGLNTGELFF.

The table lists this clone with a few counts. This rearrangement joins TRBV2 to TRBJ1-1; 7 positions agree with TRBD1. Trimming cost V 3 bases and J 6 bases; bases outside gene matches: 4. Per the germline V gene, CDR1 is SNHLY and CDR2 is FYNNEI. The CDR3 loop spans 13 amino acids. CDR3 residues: CASSDHGTAEAFF. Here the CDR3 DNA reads TGTGCCAGCAGTGATCACGGGACAGCTGAAGCTTTCTTT.